The clone carrying this T cell receptor beta chain has only a few counts. Its antigen is unknown. The entry originates in a study of blood T cells in healthy people across ages. Study-level points and caveats: Relative to aged donors, long-lived donors carried more naive CD4+ cells and displayed higher diversity.

V shed 4 bases and J shed 4 bases, with 13 bases lying between them. The CDR3 runs 14 residues. Per the germline V gene, CDR1 is LGHDT and CDR2 is YNNKEL (reference sequence). A second PCR of roughly 7 to 11 cycles used a sample-barcoded 5' primer and a J-beta primer mix. TCRdb independently ran MiXCR on the 5' RACE reads; one entry per CDR3 protein. The table includes about 720,000 distinct CDR3 sequences, 22% detected once. The specimen was blood. The J gene is TRBJ1-2, the V gene TRBV3-1; D uncertain. The sequence was collected from a man aged 65 to 85 in good health. The CDR3 is CASSLSGSGYGYTF. The CDR3 nucleotides read TGTGCCAGCAGCCTTTCGGGGTCAGGCTATGGCTACACCTTC.